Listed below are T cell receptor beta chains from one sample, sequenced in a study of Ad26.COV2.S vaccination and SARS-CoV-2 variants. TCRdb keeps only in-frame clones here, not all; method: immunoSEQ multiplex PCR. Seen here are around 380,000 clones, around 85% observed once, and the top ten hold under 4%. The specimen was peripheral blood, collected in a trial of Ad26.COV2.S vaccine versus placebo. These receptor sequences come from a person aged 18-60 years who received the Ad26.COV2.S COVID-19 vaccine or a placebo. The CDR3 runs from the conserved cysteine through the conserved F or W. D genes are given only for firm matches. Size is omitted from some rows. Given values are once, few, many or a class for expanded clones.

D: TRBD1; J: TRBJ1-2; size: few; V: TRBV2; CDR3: CASSVDRDYGYTF; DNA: TGTGCCAGCAGTGTGGACAGGGACTATGGCTACACCTTC
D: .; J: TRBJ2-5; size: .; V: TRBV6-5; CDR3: CASSLSRWEETQYF; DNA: TGTGCCAGCAGCCTTTCTAGGTGGGAAGAGACCCAGTACTTC
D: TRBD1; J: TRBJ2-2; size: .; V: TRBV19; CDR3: CASSIFPGQGAGGSLTGELFF; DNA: TGTGCCAGTAGTATATTCCCCGGACAGGGGGCGGGAGGGTCCCTCACCGGGGAGCTGTTTTTT
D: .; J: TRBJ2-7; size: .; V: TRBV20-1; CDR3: CSASQGTEQYF; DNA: TGCAGTGCTAGTCAGGGAACCGAGCAGTACTTC
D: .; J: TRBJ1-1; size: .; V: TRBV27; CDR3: CASSLTGINTEAFF; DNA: TGTGCCAGCAGTTTGACAGGTATCAACACTGAAGCTTTCTTT
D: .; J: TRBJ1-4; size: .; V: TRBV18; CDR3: CASSPSLGGNEKLFF; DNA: TGTGCCAGCTCACCATCTCTCGGCGGTAATGAAAAACTGTTTTTT
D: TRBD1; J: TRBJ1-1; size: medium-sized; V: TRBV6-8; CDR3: CASSYGDRREVWAFF; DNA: TGTGCCAGCAGTTACGGGGACAGACGGGAGGTTTGGGCTTTCTTT
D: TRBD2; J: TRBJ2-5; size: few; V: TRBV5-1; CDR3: CASSFFQGLAGGRQETQYF; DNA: TGCGCCAGCAGCTTTTTTCAGGGACTAGCGGGGGGGCGGCAAGAGACCCAGTACTTC
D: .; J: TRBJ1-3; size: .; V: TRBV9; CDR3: CASSVEMSGNTIYF; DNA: TGTGCCAGCAGCGTAGAGATGTCTGGAAACACCATATATTTT
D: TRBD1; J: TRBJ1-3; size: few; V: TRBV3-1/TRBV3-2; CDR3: CASSRQGVSGNTIYF; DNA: TGTGCCAGCAGCCGCCAGGGGGTCTCTGGAAACACCATATATTTT
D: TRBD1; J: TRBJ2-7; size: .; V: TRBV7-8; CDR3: CASSSTDRIYEQYF; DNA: TGTGCCAGCAGCTCAACGGACAGGATCTACGAGCAGTACTTC
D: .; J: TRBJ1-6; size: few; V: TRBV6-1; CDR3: CASSEAGVFYNSPLHF; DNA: TGTGCCAGCAGTGAAGCGGGAGTCTTCTATAATTCACCCCTCCACTTT
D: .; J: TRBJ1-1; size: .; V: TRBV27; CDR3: CASSSTGMNTEAFF; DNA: TGTGCCAGCAGTTCTACAGGGATGAACACTGAAGCTTTCTTT
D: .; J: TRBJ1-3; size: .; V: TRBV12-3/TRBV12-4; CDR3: CASRYRARNTIYF; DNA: TGTGCCAGCAGGTACAGGGCGCGGAACACCATATATTTT
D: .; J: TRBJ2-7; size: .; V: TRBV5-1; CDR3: CASSLSAGDEQYF; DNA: TGCGCCAGCAGCTTGTCGGCAGGGGACGAGCAGTACTTC
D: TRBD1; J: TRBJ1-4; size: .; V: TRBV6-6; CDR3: CASSYSWGQGAKLFF; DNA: TGTGCCAGCAGTTACTCGTGGGGGCAGGGGGCGAAACTGTTTTTT
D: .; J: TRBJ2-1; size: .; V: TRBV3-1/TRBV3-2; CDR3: CASSQVGLQGHNEQFF; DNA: TGTGCCAGCAGCCAAGTGGGGCTTCAGGGGCACAATGAGCAGTTCTTC
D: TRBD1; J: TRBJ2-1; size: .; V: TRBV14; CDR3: CASSHRTGEFF; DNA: TGTGCCAGCAGCCATAGGACAGGGGAGTTCTTC
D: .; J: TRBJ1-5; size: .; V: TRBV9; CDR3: CASSPLGGEGPGDQPQHF; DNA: TGTGCCAGCAGCCCCCTCGGGGGGGAGGGACCAGGAGATCAGCCCCAGCATTTT
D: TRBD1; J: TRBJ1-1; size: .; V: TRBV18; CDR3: CASSWDPGQGASAFF; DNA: TGTGCCAGCTCTTGGGATCCGGGACAGGGGGCGAGCGCTTTCTTT
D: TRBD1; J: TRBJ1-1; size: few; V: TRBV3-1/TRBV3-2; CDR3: CASSQEIGQGGLTEAFF; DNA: TGTGCCAGCAGCCAAGAAATCGGACAGGGAGGTTTGACTGAAGCTTTCTTT
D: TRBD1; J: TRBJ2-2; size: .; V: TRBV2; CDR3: CASDPPPGQGSTGELFF; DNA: TGTGCCAGCGACCCCCCGCCGGGACAGGGAAGCACCGGGGAGCTGTTTTTT
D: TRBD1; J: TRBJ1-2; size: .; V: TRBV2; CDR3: CASTEGGQGAHGYTF; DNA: TGTGCCAGCACCGAAGGGGGGCAGGGGGCCCATGGCTACACCTTC
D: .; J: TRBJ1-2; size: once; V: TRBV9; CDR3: CASSVDQGSYYGYTF; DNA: TGTGCCAGCAGCGTAGACCAGGGGAGTTACTATGGCTACACCTTC
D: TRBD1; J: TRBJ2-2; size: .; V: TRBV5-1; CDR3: CASSSQGASLGNTGELFF; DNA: TGCGCCAGCAGCTCACAGGGGGCTTCCCTTGGGAACACCGGGGAGCTGTTTTTT
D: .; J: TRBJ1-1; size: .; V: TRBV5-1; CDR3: CASSLTQELEAFF; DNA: TGCGCCAGCAGCTTGACCCAGGAGCTTGAAGCTTTCTTT
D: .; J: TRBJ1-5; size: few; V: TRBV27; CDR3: CASGHAGRNQPQHF; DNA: TGTGCCAGCGGTCACGCAGGGAGAAATCAGCCCCAGCATTTT